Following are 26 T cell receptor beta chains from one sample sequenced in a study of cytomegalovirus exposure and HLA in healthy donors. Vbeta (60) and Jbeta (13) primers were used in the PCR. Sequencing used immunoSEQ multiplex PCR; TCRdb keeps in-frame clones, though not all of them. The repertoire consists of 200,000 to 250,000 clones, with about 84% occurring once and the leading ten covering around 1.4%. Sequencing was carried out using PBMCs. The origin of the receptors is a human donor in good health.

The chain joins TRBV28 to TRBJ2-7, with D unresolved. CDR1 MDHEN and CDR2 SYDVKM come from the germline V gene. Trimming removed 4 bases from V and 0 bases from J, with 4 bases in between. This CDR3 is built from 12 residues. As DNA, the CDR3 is TGTGCCAGCAGTTCTACCTCCTACGAGCAGTACTTC. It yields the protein CASSSTSYEQYF.

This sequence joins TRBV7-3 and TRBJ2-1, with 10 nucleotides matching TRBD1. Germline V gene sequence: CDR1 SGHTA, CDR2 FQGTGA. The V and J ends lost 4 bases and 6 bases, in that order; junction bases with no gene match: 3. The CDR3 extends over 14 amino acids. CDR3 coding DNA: TGTGCCAGCAGCTGGGACAGGGGAGGCAATGAGCAGTTCTTC. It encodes CASSWDRGGNEQFF.

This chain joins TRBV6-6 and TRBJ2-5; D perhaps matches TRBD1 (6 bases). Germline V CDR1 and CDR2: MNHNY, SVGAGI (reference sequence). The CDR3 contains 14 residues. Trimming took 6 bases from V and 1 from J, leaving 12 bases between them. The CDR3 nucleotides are TGTGCCAGCAGAACAGCAGGGGTCCAAGAGACCCAGTACTTC. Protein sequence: CASRTAGVQETQYF.

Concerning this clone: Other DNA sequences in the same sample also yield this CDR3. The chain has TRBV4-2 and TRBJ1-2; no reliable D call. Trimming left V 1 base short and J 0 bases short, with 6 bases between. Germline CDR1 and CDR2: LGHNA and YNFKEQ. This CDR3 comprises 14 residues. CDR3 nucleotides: TGTGCCAGCAGCCAAGGGGGAGCTAACTATGGCTACACCTTC. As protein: CASSQGGANYGYTF.

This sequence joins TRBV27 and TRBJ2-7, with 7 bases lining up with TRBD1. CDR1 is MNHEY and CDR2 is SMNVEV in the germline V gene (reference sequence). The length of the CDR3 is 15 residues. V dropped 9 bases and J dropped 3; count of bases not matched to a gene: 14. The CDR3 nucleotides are TGTGCCAGTACCCCTTCGGGTCACAGGGGCTACGAGCAGTACTTC. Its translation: CASTPSGHRGYEQYF.

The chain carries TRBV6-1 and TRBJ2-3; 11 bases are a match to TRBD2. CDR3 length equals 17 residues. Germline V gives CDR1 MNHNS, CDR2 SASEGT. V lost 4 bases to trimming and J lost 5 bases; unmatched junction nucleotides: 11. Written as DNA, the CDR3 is TGTGCCAGCAGTGCAAACGGGGCTAGCGGGAGGATAGATACGCAGTATTTT. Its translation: CASSANGASGRIDTQYF.

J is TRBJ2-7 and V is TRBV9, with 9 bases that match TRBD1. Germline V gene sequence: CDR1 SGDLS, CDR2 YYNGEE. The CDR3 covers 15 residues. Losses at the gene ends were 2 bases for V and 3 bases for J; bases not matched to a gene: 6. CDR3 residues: CASSVGTGRNYEQYF. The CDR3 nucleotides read TGTGCCAGCAGCGTCGGGACAGGGAGGAACTACGAGCAGTACTTC.

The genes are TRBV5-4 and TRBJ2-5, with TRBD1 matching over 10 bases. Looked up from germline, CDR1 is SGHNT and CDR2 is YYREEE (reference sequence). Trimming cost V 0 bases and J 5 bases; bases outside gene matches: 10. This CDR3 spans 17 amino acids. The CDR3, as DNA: TGTGCCAGCAGCTTGGCTACCGGGACAGGGGAAAGGGAGACCCAGTACTTC. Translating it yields CASSLATGTGERETQYF.

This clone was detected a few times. CDR3 region: CASSWGTRQRSGNYGYTF. DNA for the CDR3: TGCGCCAGCAGCTGGGGGACGAGGCAGCGTAGCGGTAACTATGGCTACACCTTC. This chain uses TRBV5-1 with TRBJ1-2; tentative D call: TRBD1 (5 bases). The germline CDR1 and CDR2 sequences are SGHRS and YFSETQ. The V and J ends lost 3 bases and 1 base respectively, with 22 bases between them. The CDR3 spans 18 residues.

The CDR3 DNA sequence: TGCGCCAGCAGCGTCCGCAGCGGGAGCTCCTACGAGCAGTACTTC. Its translation is CASSVRSGSSYEQYF. The chain carries TRBV4-3 and TRBJ2-7; TRBD2 aligns across 8 bases. Germline-derived CDR1 and CDR2 are LGHNA and YSLEER. The V and J ends lost 5 bases and 0 bases, in that order; junction bases with no gene match: 6. The CDR3 consists of 15 residues.

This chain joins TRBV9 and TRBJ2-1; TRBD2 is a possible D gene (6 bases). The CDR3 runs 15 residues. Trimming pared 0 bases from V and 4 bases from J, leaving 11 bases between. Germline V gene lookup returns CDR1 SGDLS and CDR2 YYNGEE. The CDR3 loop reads CASSVAARGYNEQFF. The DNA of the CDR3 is TGTGCCAGCAGCGTAGCCGCCCGGGGGTACAATGAGCAGTTCTTC.

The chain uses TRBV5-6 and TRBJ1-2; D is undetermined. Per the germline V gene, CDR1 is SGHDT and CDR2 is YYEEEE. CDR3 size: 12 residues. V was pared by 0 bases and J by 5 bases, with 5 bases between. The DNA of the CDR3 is TGTGCCAGCAGCTTGGTCAGGTATGGCTACACCTTC. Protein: CASSLVRYGYTF.

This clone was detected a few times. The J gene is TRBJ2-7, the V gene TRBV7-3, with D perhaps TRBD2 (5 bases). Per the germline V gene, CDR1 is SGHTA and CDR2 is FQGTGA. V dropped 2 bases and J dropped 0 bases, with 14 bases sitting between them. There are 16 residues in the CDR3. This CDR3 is CASSLQSGRASYEQYF. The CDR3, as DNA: TGTGCCAGCAGCTTACAGAGTGGGAGAGCCTCCTACGAGCAGTACTTC. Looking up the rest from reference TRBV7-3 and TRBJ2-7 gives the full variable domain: GAGVSQTPSNKVTEKGKYVELRCDPISGHTALYWYRQSLGQGPEFLIYFQGTGAADDSGLPNDRFFAVRPEGSVSTLKIQRTERGDSAVYLCASSLQSGRASYEQYFGPGTRLTVT.

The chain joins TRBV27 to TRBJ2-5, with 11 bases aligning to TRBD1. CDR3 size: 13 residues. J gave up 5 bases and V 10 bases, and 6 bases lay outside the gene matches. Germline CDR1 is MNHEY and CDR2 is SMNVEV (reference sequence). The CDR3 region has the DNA TGTGCCACTTGGGACAGGGGGAGGGAGACCCAGTACTTC. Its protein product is CATWDRGRETQYF.

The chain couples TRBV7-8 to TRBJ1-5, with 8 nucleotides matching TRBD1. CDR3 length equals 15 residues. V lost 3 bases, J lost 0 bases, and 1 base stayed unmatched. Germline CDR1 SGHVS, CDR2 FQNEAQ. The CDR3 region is CASSLDRDSNQPQHF. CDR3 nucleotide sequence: TGTGCCAGCAGCTTGGACAGGGATAGCAATCAGCCCCAGCATTTT.

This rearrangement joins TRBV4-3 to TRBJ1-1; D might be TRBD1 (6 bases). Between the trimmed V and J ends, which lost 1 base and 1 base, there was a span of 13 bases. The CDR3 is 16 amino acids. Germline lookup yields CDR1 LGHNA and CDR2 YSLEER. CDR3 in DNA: TGCGCCAGCAGCCAAGCGACAGGCGGACAGAACACTGAAGCTTTCTTT. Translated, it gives CASSQATGGQNTEAFF.

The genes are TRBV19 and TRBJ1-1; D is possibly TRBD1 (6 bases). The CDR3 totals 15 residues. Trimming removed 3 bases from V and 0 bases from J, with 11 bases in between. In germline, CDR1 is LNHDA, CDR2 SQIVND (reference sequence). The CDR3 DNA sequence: TGTGCCAGTAGTATTTTCGGACAGCTGAACACTGAAGCTTTCTTT. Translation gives CASSIFGQLNTEAFF.

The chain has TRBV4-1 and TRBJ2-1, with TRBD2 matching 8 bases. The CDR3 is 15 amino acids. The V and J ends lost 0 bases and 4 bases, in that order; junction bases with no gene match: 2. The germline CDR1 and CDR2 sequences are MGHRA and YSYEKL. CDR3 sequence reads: CASSQDSGEYNEQFF. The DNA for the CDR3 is TGCGCCAGCAGCCAAGATAGCGGGGAATACAATGAGCAGTTCTTC.

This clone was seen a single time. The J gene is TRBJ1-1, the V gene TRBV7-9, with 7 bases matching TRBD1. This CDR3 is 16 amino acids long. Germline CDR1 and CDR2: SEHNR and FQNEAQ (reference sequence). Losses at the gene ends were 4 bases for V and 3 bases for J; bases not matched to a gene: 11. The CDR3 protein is CASSSGQMLSDTEAFF. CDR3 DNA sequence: TGTGCCAGCAGCTCGGGACAGATGCTATCGGACACTGAAGCTTTCTTT.

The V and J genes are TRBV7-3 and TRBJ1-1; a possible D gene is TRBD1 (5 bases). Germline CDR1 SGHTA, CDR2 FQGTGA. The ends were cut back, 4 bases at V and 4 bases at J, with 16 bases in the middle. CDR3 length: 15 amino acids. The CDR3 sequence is CASSSSPGLGTEAFF. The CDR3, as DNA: TGTGCCAGCAGCTCCTCCCCAGGGTTGGGCACTGAAGCTTTCTTT.

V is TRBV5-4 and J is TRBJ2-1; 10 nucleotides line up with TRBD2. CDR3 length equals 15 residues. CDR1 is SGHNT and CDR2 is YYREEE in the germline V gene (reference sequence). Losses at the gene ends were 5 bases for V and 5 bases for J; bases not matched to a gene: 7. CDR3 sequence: CASRVTSGEHNEQFF. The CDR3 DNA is TGTGCCAGCAGGGTTACTAGCGGGGAGCACAATGAGCAGTTCTTC.

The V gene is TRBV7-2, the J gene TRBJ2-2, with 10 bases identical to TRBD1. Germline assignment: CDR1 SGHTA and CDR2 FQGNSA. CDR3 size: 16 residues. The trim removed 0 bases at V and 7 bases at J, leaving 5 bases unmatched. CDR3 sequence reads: CASSLAGTGADGELFF. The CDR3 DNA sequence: TGTGCCAGCAGCTTAGCAGGGACAGGGGCGGACGGGGAGCTGTTTTTT.

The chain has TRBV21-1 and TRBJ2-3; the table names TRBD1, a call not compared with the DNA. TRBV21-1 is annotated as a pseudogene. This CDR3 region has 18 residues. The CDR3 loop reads CASSKPVRTGVDTDTQYF. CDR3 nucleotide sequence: TGTGCCAGCAGCAAACCAGTTCGGACAGGGGTTGACACAGATACGCAGTATTTT.

The CDR3 here is CASSLDRNYGYTF. In DNA, the CDR3 is TGTGCCAGCAGTCTCGACAGAAACTATGGCTACACCTTC. The V gene is TRBV6-5, the J gene TRBJ1-2; tentatively, D is TRBD1 (5 bases). The V gene lost 5 bases and the J gene lost 2 bases, with 9 bases spanning the gap. The CDR3 is made up of 13 amino acids. Looked up from germline, CDR1 is MNHEY and CDR2 is SVGAGI.

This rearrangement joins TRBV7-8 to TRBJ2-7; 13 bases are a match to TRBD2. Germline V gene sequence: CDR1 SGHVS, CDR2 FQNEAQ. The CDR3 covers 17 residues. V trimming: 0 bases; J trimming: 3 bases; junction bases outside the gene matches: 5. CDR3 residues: CASSLAGLAGVGYEQYF. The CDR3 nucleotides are TGTGCCAGCAGCTTAGCAGGACTAGCGGGAGTTGGCTACGAGCAGTACTTC.

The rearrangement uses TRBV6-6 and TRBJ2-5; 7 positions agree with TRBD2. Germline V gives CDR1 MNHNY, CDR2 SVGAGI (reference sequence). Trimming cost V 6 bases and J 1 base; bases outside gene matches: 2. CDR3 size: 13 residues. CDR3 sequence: CASRGGSQETQYF. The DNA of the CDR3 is TGTGCCAGCAGGGGGGGGTCCCAAGAGACCCAGTACTTC.